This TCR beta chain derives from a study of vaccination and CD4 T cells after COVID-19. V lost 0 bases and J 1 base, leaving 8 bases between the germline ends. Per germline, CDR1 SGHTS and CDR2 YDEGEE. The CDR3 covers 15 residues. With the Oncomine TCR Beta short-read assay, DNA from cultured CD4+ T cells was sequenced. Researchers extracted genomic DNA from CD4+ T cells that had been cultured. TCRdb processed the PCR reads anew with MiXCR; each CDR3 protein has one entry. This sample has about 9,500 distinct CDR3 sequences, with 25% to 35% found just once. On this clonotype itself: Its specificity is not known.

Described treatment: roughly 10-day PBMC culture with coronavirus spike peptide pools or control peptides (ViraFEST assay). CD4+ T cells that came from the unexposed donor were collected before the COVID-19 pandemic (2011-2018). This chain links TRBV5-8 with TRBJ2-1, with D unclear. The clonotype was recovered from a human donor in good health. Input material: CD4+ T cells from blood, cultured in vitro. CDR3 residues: CASSLEQLSYNEQFF. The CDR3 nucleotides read TGTGCCAGCAGCTTGGAACAGTTATCCTACAATGAGCAGTTCTTC.